The T cell receptor beta chain described here comes from a study of spatial heterogeneity in lung cancer. Study outcomes and limitations: For expanded intratumoral alpha and beta TCRs, counts tracked tumor mutation counts. Regional and ubiquitous nonsynonymous mutations were tracked by counts of regional and ubiquitous expanded TCRs, respectively.

TCRdb itself ran the 5' RACE reads through MiXCR, one entry per CDR3 protein. This sample has approximately 26,000 distinct CDR3 sequences, with just under 9% found just once. Time point described: sample taken at primary tumor resection. Trimming pared 8 bases from V and 6 bases from J, leaving 11 bases between. Germline CDR1 MDHEN, CDR2 SYDVKM. The CDR3 consists of 11 residues. By sample share, this clonotype is medium-sized (0.01 to 0.1%). Antigen unknown. The sequenced sample was lung tumor tissue, obtained at surgery. The sequence came from a male donor with early-stage non-small cell lung cancer. The V call is TRBV28, the J call TRBJ2-7; the D call may be TRBD1 or TRBD2 (6 bases each). CDR3: CASLRGAEQYF. CDR3 DNA: TGTGCCAGCCTAAGGGGGGCCGAGCAGTACTTC.